Below are 3 T cell receptor beta chains sequenced from a single sample in a study of vaccination and CD4 T cells after COVID-19. Which antigens these TCRs recognize remains unknown. Time point described: late sampling 161 to 241 days after vaccination in a few convalescent patients. The treatment is: roughly 10-day PBMC culture with coronavirus spike peptide pools or control peptides (ViraFEST assay). Cultured CD4+ T-cell DNA underwent Oncomine TCR Beta short-read sequencing. TCRdb fed the PCR reads into MiXCR, producing one record per CDR3 protein. The table has some 26,000 distinct CDR3 sequences, 41% seen once; the top ten hold approximately 5.3%. Sequencing used CD4+ T cells from blood, cultured in vitro, obtained about 7 months after SARS-CoV-2 vaccination. These receptors were taken from a human donor who had recovered from COVID-19.

The chain has TRBV7-9 and TRBJ2-1; TRBD2 matches 15 bases. The CDR3 is 17 residues long. Trimming at V came to 5 bases and at J to 3 bases, leaving 5 bases not matched to a gene. The V gene's germline CDR1 is SEHNR and CDR2 FQNEAQ (reference sequence). The CDR3 here is CASSREGLAGGYNEQFF. The CDR3 DNA reads TGTGCCAGCAGCCGGGAGGGACTAGCGGGAGGCTACAATGAGCAGTTCTTC.

The chain employs TRBV20-1 and TRBJ2-3; tentative D call: TRBD2 (6 bases). This CDR3 has 15 amino acids. Trimming shortened V by 6 bases and J by 2 bases, and 18 bases separated the two germline ends. Germline-derived CDR1 and CDR2 are DFQATT and SNEGSKA (reference sequence). The CDR3 sequence: CSARGGGGHTDTQYF. In DNA, the CDR3 is TGCAGTGCGAGGGGAGGCGGAGGCCACACAGATACGCAGTATTTT.

This clonotype turned up a few times. The chain is built from TRBV19 and TRBJ2-3, with D tentatively TRBD1 (5 bases). CDR3 length equals 14 residues. Deletions cut 4 bases from V and 3 bases from J, with 11 bases between. Per the germline V gene, CDR1 is LNHDA and CDR2 is SQIVND (reference sequence). The CDR3 region is CASSKGVGTDTQYF. The CDR3 nucleotides read TGTGCCAGTAGTAAAGGGGTCGGAACAGATACGCAGTATTTT.